One T cell receptor (beta chain) is described in this entry. The antigen is undetermined. Unmatched junction bases numbered 13, after V lost 4 bases and J lost 5 bases. This CDR3 comprises 16 residues. Germline values: CDR1 SGDLS, CDR2 YYNGEE. The data derive from a study of OX40 agonist ivuxolimab in advanced cancers. Study-wide results and limits: Circulating CD4+ and CD8+ T cells showed clonal expansion by week 6 at 0.1 to 3.0 mg/kg.

Autoimmune disease history or systemic immunosuppression barred patients. Profiling relied on immunoSEQ multiplex PCR, and the TCRdb table lists in-frame clones only, not all of them. Altogether around 63,000 clones are present, 60% to 85% being singletons, with the ten largest covering about 11%. The clonotype comes from an adult with an advanced solid tumor such as melanoma, head and neck, liver or kidney cancer. Source: CD4+ or CD8+ T cells sorted from blood, taken in a trial of the OX40 agonist ivuxolimab. The chain links TRBV9 to TRBJ1-2; 8 nucleotides agree with TRBD1. The CDR3 reads CASSPQNPGGGYGYTF. The CDR3 nucleotides read TGTGCCAGCAGCCCCCAGAACCCAGGGGGCGGTTATGGCTACACCTTC.